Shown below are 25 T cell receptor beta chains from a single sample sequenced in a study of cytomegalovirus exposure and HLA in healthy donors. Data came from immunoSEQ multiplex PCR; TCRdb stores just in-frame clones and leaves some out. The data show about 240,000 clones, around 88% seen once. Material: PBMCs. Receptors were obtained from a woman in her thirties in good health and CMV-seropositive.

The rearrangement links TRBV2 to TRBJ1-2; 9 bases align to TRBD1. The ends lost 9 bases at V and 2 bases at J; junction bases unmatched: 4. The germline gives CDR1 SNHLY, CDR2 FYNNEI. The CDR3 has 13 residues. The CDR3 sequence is CARTGTGNYGYTF. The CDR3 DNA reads TGTGCCAGAACCGGGACAGGGAACTATGGCTACACCTTC.

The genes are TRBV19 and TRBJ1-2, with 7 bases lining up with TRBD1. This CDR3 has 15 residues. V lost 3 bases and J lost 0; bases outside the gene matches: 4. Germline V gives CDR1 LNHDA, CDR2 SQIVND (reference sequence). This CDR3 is CASSIGQESNYGYTF. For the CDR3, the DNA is TGTGCCAGTAGTATCGGACAGGAGTCTAACTATGGCTACACCTTC.

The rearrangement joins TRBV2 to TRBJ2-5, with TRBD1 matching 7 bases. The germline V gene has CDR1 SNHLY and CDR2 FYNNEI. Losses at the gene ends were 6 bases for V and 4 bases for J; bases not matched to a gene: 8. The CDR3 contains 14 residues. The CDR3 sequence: CASSKTGSRETQYF. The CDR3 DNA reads TGTGCCAGCAGCAAGACAGGGTCTAGAGAGACCCAGTACTTC.

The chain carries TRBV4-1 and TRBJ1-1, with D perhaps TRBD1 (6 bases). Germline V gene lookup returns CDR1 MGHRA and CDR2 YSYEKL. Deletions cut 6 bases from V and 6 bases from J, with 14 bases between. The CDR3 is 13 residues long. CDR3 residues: CASSEGDFAEAFF. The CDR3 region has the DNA TGCGCCAGCAGTGAGGGGGATTTCGCTGAAGCTTTCTTT.

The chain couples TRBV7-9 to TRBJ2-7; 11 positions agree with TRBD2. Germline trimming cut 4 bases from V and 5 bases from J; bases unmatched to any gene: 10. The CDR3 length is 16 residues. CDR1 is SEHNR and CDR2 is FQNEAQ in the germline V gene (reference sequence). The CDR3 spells CASSSQLAGAFHEQYF. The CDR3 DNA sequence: TGTGCCAGCAGCTCACAACTAGCGGGAGCTTTCCACGAGCAGTACTTC. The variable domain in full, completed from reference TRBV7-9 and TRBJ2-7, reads DTGVSQNPRHKITKRGQNVTFRCDPISEHNRLYWYRQTLGQGPEFLTYFQNEAQLEKSRLLSDRFSAERPKGSFSTLEIQRTEQGDSAMYLCASSSQLAGAFHEQYFGPGTRLTVT.

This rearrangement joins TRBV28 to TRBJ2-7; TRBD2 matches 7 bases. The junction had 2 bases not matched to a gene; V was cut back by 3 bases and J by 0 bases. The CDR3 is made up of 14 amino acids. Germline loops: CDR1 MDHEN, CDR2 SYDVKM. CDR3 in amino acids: CASSFSGDSYEQYF. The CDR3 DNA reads TGTGCCAGCAGTTTCAGCGGGGACTCCTACGAGCAGTACTTC.

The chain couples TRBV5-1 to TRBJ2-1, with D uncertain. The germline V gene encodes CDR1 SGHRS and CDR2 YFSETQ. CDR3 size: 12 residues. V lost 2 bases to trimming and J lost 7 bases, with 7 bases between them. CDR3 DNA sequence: TGCGCCAGCAGCTTTGTGGAGAATGAGCAGTTCTTC. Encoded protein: CASSFVENEQFF.

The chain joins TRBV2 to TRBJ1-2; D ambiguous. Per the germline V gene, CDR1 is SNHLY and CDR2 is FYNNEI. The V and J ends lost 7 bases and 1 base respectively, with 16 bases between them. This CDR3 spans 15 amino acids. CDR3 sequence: CASTLEGGRNYGYTF. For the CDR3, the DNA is TGTGCCAGCACCCTAGAGGGTGGACGTAACTATGGCTACACCTTC.

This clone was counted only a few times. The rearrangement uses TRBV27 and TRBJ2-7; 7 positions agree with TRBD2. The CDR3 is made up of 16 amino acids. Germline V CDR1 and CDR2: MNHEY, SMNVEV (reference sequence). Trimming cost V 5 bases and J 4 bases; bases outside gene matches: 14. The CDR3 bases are TGTGCCAGCAGTCCGAGCGGGACCCCCTACTTATACGAGCAGTACTTC. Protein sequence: CASSPSGTPYLYEQYF.

The CDR3 region is CASSVSSPVTDTQYF. The CDR3 DNA reads as TGTGCCAGCAGCGTGTCTTCCCCAGTTACAGATACGCAGTATTTT. The chain joins TRBV9 to TRBJ2-3; D gene unclear. Deletions cut 2 bases from V and 3 bases from J, with 13 bases between. This CDR3 region has 15 residues. The germline gives CDR1 SGDLS, CDR2 YYNGEE. Using reference TRBV9 and TRBJ2-3 for the parts outside the CDR3, the full variable domain is DSGVTQTPKHLITATGQRVTLRCSPRSGDLSVYWYQQSLDQGLQFLIQYYNGEERAKGNILERFSAQQFPDLHSELNLSSLELGDSALYFCASSVSSPVTDTQYFGPGTRLTVL.

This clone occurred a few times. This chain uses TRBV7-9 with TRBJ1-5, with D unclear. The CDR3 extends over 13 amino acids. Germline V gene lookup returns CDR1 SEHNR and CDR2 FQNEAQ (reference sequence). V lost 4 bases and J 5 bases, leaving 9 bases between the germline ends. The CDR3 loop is CASSSQAYQPQHF. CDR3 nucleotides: TGTGCCAGCAGCTCCCAAGCATATCAGCCCCAGCATTTT.

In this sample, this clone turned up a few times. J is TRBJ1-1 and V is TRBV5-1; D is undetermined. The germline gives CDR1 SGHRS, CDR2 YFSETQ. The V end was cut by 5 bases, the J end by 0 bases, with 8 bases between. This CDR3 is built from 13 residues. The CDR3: CASRFSLNTEAFF. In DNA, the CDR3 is TGCGCCAGCAGGTTTTCTTTGAACACTGAAGCTTTCTTT.

As DNA, the CDR3 is TGCGCCAGCAGCAGGGCCTCAACGGGGGAGACCCAGTACTTC. It is translated as CASSRASTGETQYF. J is TRBJ2-5 and V is TRBV5-1, with D maybe TRBD2 (5 bases). V lost 4 bases and J lost 5, with 15 bases in between. This CDR3 spans 14 amino acids. Germline assignment: CDR1 SGHRS and CDR2 YFSETQ.

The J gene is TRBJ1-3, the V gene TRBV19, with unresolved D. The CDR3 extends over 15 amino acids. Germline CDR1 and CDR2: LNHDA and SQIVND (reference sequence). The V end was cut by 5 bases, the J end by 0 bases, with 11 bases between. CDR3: CASSYQKPSGNTIYF. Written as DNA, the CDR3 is TGTGCCAGTAGTTACCAGAAACCCTCTGGAAACACCATATATTTT.

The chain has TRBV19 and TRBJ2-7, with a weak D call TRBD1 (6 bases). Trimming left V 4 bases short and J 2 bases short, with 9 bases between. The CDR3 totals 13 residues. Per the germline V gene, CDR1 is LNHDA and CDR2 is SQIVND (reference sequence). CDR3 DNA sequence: TGTGCCAGTAGTACTGAGGGGGCCTACGAGCAGTACTTC. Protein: CASSTEGAYEQYF.

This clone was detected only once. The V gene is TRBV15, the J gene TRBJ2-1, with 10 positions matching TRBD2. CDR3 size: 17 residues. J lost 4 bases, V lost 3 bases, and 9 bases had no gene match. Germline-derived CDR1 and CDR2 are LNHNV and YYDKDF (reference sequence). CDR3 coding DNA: TGTGCCACCAGCAGGGTTGGACTAGCGGATACTTACAATGAGCAGTTCTTC. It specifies CATSRVGLADTYNEQFF.

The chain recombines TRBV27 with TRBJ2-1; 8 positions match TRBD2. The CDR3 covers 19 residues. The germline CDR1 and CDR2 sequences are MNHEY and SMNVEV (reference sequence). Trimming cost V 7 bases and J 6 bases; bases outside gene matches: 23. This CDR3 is CASKPWDSGKVFQRNEQFF. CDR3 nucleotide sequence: TGTGCCAGCAAGCCGTGGGATAGCGGGAAAGTTTTCCAACGCAATGAGCAGTTCTTC.

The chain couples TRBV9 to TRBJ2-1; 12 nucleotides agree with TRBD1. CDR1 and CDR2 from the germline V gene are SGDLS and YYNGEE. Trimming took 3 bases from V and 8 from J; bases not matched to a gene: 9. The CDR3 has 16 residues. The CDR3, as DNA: TGTGCCAGCAGCGCCGCCGGGACAGGGGGCGGCGATGAGCAGTTCTTC. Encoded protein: CASSAAGTGGGDEQFF.

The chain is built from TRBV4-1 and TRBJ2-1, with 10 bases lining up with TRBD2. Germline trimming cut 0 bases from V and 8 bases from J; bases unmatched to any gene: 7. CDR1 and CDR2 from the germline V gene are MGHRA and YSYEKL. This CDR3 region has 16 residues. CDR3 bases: TGCGCCAGCAGCCAAGAGAGCGGGAGGGCAGGAGATGAGCAGTTCTTC. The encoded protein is CASSQESGRAGDEQFF.

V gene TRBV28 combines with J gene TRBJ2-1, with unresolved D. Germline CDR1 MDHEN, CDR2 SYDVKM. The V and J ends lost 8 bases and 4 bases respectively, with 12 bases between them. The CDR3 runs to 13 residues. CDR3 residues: CASRLASYNEQFF. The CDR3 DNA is TGTGCCAGCCGCTTGGCCTCTTACAATGAGCAGTTCTTC.

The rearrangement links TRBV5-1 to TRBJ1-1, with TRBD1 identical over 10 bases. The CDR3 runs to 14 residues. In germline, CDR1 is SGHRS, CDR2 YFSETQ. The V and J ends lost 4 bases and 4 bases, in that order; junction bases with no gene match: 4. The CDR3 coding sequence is TGCGCCAGCAGCAACGGACAGGGGGGCACTGAAGCTTTCTTT. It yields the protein CASSNGQGGTEAFF.

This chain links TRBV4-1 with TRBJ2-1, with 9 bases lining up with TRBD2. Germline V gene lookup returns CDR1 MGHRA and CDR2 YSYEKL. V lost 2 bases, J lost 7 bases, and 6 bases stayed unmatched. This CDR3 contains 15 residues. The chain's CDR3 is CASSQLGLAINEQFF. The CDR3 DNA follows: TGCGCCAGCAGCCAATTGGGACTAGCTATTAATGAGCAGTTCTTC.

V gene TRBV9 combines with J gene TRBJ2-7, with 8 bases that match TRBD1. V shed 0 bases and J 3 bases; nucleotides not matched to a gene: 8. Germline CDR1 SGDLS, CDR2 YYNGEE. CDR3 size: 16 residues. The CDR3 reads CASSVGSGTGDYEQYF. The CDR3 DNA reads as TGTGCCAGCAGCGTAGGATCCGGGACAGGAGACTACGAGCAGTACTTC.

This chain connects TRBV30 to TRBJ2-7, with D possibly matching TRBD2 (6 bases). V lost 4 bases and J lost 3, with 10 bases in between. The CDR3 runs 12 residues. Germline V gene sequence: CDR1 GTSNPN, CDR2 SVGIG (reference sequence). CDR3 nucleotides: TGTGCCTGGACCCCGGGACTCTACGAGCAGTACTTC. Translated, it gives CAWTPGLYEQYF.

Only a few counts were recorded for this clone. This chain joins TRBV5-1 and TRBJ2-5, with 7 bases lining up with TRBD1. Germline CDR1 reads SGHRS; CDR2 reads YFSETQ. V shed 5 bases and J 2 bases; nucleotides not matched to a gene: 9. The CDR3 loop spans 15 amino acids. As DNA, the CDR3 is TGCGCCAGCAGTCAACAGGGGTTGGGGCAAGAGACCCAGTACTTC. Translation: CASSQQGLGQETQYF.